The present entry profiles one T cell receptor (beta chain) with its context. This entry comes from a study of blood T cell repertoires in COVID-19. With 4 bases removed from V and 0 bases from J, the gap between germline ends came to 9 bases. The CDR3 totals 13 residues. Germline CDR1 reads SQVTM; CDR2 reads ANQGSEA. How the authors handled the data: Estimates of nucleated cell counts were drawn from the amplification of reference gene primers. Only in-frame clones appear in the TCRdb table, and some are missing; sequencing was by immunoSEQ multiplex PCR. V and J calls and clone size are as listed in that table; D and trimming were resolved from the DNA. The data show over 80,000 clones, approximately 80% seen once.

Sequenced: peripheral blood. The source is a woman aged 70-85 years with acute or convalescent COVID-19. This chain uses TRBV29-1 with TRBJ1-1; weak D call: TRBD1 (5 bases). The CDR3 sequence is CSVVRTLNTEAFF. CDR3 coding DNA: TGCAGCGTTGTCCGGACACTGAACACTGAAGCTTTCTTT.